A selection of T cell receptor beta chains follows, all from one sample in a study of blood T cell repertoires in COVID-19. Generated by immunoSEQ multiplex PCR, the TCRdb table keeps only in-frame clones and is missing some. Of about 360,000 clones listed, roughly 86% are singletons. Input material: peripheral blood. The receptor source for this set is a human donor in a cohort sampled during active COVID-19. Each CDR3 is given with its conserved first and last residue. D genes are given only for firm matches. Size tells how often a clone was seen (once, few, many) or the class of an expanded clone, and some rows leave it out.

J,D,length,V,size,DNA,CDR3
TRBJ1-5,.,14,TRBV2,few,TGTGCCAGCAGTGAACTGCAGGGGAATCAGCCCCAGCATTTT,CASSELQGNQPQHF
TRBJ1-1,.,13,TRBV6-2/TRBV6-3,.,TGTGCCAGCAGACCTACTATAAACACTGAAGCTTTCTTT,CASRPTINTEAFF
TRBJ2-7,.,16,TRBV7-7,.,TGTGCTAGCAGCTTACCTCCCTCCAGGGTAGCCTACGAGCAGTACTTC,CASSLPPSRVAYEQYF
TRBJ2-3,.,14,TRBV27,.,TGTGCCAGCAGTCGCAGGGGATACGCAGATACGCAGTATTTT,CASSRRGYADTQYF
TRBJ1-5,TRBD1,13,TRBV6-5,.,TGTGCCACTTGTAGGGGGCTGAATCAGCCCCAGCATTTT,CATCRGLNQPQHF
TRBJ1-1,.,14,TRBV19,.,TGTGCCAGTGGATACAGGGTGATGAACACTGAAGCTTTCTTT,CASGYRVMNTEAFF
TRBJ2-7,.,13,TRBV11-1,.,TGTGCCAGCAGCTTAGCGAACGGCTACGAGCAGTACTTC,CASSLANGYEQYF
TRBJ2-7,.,12,TRBV10-3,once,TGTGCCTCCAGCCGGGAATTCTACGAGCAGTACTTC,CASSREFYEQYF
TRBJ1-1,TRBD1,15,TRBV19,.,TGTGCCAGTAGTAAAACCAAGGGACAGGGATCTGAAGCTTTCTTT,CASSKTKGQGSEAFF
TRBJ2-1,TRBD2,15,TRBV30,.,TGTGCCTGGAGCCCAGGGAGGGTACCCTACAATGAGCAGTTCTTC,CAWSPGRVPYNEQFF
TRBJ1-2,.,12,TRBV6-5,few,TGTGCCAGCAGTTACAGGGGCCATGGCTACACCTTC,CASSYRGHGYTF
TRBJ2-3,TRBD1,13,TRBV11-1,.,TGTGCCAGCAGCTTAGGACAGGGTGATACGCAGTATTTT,CASSLGQGDTQYF
TRBJ2-1,.,15,TRBV27,.,TGTGCCAGCAGTTTAAACAGGGTAAGCTACAATGAGCAGTTCTTC,CASSLNRVSYNEQFF
TRBJ2-7,TRBD2,15,TRBV4-2,.,TGTGCCAGCAGCCACGAGGGCGGGAGCGGATACGAGCAGTACTTC,CASSHEGGSGYEQYF
TRBJ2-3,TRBD1,13,TRBV30,.,TGTGCCGGGACAGGGGGCACGGCGGGTACGCAGTATTTT,CAGTGGTAGTQYF
TRBJ2-2,TRBD2,15,TRBV19,.,TGTGCCAGCAAACGCGGGGGGTTCCTCACCGGGGAGCTGTTTTTT,CASKRGGFLTGELFF
TRBJ1-2,.,16,TRBV2,.,TGTGCCAGCAGTGAAGCGGTTTGGGGGGAGAACTATGGCTACACCTTC,CASSEAVWGENYGYTF
TRBJ2-7,TRBD1,13,TRBV19,.,TGTGCCAGCCAGGACAGGGGGGCGCGGGAGCAGTACTTC,CASQDRGAREQYF
TRBJ1-2,.,15,TRBV6-1,few,TGTGCCAGCAGTGAAGACAGGGCCTCCAGCTATGGCTACACCTTC,CASSEDRASSYGYTF
TRBJ1-1,.,14,TRBV18,.,TGTGCCAGCTCACCGACAGGTTTGGACACTGAAGCTTTCTTT,CASSPTGLDTEAFF
TRBJ1-1,.,14,TRBV9,.,TGTGCCAGCAGCGTAGTGGGGGGAGGCACTGAAGCTTTCTTT,CASSVVGGGTEAFF
TRBJ2-3,TRBD2,16,TRBV30,.,TGTGCCTGGAGCACGGGGACTAGCGTTAGCACAGATACGCAGTATTTT,CAWSTGTSVSTDTQYF
TRBJ2-1,.,14,TRBV7-9,.,TGTGCCGCCTCCTCGGGCCTAGCGTCGAATGAGCAGTTCTTC,CAASSGLASNEQFF
TRBJ2-6,.,16,TRBV29-1,.,TGCAGCGTCGTGGGGGCAGGGGCGACTGGGGCCAACGTCCTGACTTTC,CSVVGAGATGANVLTF
TRBJ2-1,.,16,TRBV14,.,TGTGCCAGCAGCCTGCTACCGGGACTGTCCTACAATGAGCAGTTCTTC,CASSLLPGLSYNEQFF
TRBJ2-5,.,13,TRBV3-1/TRBV3-2,.,TGTGCCAGCAGCCAACAACCAGCGGAGACCCAGTACTTC,CASSQQPAETQYF
TRBJ1-4,.,16,TRBV19,.,TGTGCCAGTAGTATATTGGGTGACTCGCGCGGTGAAAAACTGTTTTTT,CASSILGDSRGEKLFF
TRBJ1-2,.,12,TRBV4-1,.,TGCGCCAGCAGCCAAATGCAGGATGGCTACACCTTC,CASSQMQDGYTF
TRBJ2-2,.,16,TRBV27,.,TGTGCCAGCAGCCCTCTCGACAAGAAGAACACCGGGGAGCTGTTTTTT,CASSPLDKKNTGELFF
TRBJ1-3,.,13,TRBV24-1,.,TGTGCCACCAGTTCCAGGTTTGGAAACACCATATATTTT,CATSSRFGNTIYF
TRBJ2-7,TRBD1,15,TRBV5-6,once,TGTGCCAGCAGCTTGTTGGGACAGGGTGTATACGAGCAGTACTTC,CASSLLGQGVYEQYF
TRBJ2-1,TRBD1,12,TRBV30,.,TGTGCCTTCGGACAGGGTAGGGATGAGCAGTTCTTC,CAFGQGRDEQFF
TRBJ2-1,TRBD1,16,TRBV10-3,.,TGTGCCATTACCCTCAGGCAGGGACAGGGGAGGAATGAGCAGTTCTTC,CAITLRQGQGRNEQFF
TRBJ2-3,TRBD2,15,TRBV19,.,TGTGCCAGTAACGATGATAGCGGGAGGCCCAATACGCAGTATTTT,CASNDDSGRPNTQYF
TRBJ2-3,.,18,TRBV9,.,TGTGCCAGCAGCTGGGGGCTAGCGGCTGAATCTAGCACAGATACGCAGTATTTT,CASSWGLAAESSTDTQYF
TRBJ2-7,.,15,TRBV7-9,.,TGTGCCAGCAGCTTAGGGGGGGACGGATCCTACGAGCAGTACTTC,CASSLGGDGSYEQYF
TRBJ2-7,TRBD1,14,TRBV18,.,TGTGCCAGCTCACCACCCGCAGGGGGCGACGAGCAGTACTTC,CASSPPAGGDEQYF
TRBJ2-3,.,13,TRBV6-4,.,TGTGCCAGCAGTGACCGGGGAACAGATACGCAGTATTTT,CASSDRGTDTQYF
TRBJ2-3,.,13,TRBV28,.,TGTGCCAGCAGTTTAAGCGACCGCGATACGCAGTATTTT,CASSLSDRDTQYF
TRBJ1-2,.,16,TRBV6-6,.,TGTGCCAGCAGTTACTCGATTAAAGGCGGGAACTATGGCTACACCTTC,CASSYSIKGGNYGYTF
TRBJ1-4,.,14,TRBV5-5,.,TGTGCCAGCAGCTTGGCAGCCGGGGATGAAAAACTGTTTTTT,CASSLAAGDEKLFF